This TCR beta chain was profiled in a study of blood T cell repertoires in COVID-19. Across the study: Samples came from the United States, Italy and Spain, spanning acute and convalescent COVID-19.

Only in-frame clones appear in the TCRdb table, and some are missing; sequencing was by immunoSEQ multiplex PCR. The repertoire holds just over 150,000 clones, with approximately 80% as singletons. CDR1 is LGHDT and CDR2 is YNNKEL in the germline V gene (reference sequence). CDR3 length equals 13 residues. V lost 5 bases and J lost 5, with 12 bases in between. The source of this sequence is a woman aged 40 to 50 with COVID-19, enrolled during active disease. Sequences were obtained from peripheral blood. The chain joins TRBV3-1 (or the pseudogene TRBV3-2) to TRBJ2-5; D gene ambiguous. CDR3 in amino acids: CASSTTPSETQYF. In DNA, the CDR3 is TGTGCCAGCAGCACTACCCCGTCGGAGACCCAGTACTTC.